This T cell receptor (beta chain) was sequenced for a study of Ad26.COV2.S vaccination and SARS-CoV-2 variants. Whole-study findings and limits: Breadth of non-spike TCRs did not differ between vaccinees and placebo recipients.

Points on this clone: Its antigen is unidentified.

CDR1 MDHEN and CDR2 SYDVKM come from the germline V gene. CDR3 size: 14 residues. V lost 8 bases, J lost 6 bases, and 20 bases lay in between. The treatment denotes: 15 to 20 received Ad26.COV2.S at low or high dose, single or two shots; about 5 received placebo; per-sample allocation not given. At day 63 after the first vaccine or placebo injection, samples were drawn. The method was immunoSEQ multiplex PCR; TCRdb's version includes in-frame clones alone and lacks a portion of them. The data contain about 480,000 clones, around nine tenths of them seen just once; the ten biggest clones take up around 13%.

The rearrangement links TRBV28 to TRBJ2-7; D might be TRBD1 or TRBD2, each matching 5 bases. Sequenced here: peripheral blood, sampled in a trial of Ad26.COV2.S vaccine versus placebo. The origin of this receptor is a person aged 18-60 years who received the Ad26.COV2.S COVID-19 vaccine or a placebo. CDR3 nucleotide sequence: TGTGCCAGCCACAATCCGGGACCCGAAGCCGAGCAGTACTTC. Encoded protein: CASHNPGPEAEQYF.